This is a list of T cell receptor beta chains from one sample in a study of neoadjuvant nivolumab and ipilimumab in lung cancer. This table comes from immunoSEQ multiplex PCR, and its TCRdb copy is limited to in-frame clones, with some not included. Here the sample spans fewer than 20,000 clones, roughly three quarters being singletons. The specimen was tumor tissue, collected after neoadjuvant nivolumab, alone or with ipilimumab, at or shortly before surgery. The receptors shown here come from an adult with non-small cell lung cancer. Both conserved end residues are part of each CDR3. The D gene is left open where the match is weak. Size values are once, few and many counts, or a class for expanded clones, and some rows have none.

CDR3 protein: CASSGRTSGAYNEQFF
CDR3 DNA: TGTGCCAGCAGCGGGCGGACTAGCGGGGCCTACAATGAGCAGTTCTTC
D gene: TRBD2
V gene: TRBV11-2
J gene: TRBJ2-1
clone size: -

CDR3 protein: CASSFLSAYQETQYF
CDR3 DNA: TGTGCCAGCAGCTTTCTTTCGGCTTACCAAGAGACCCAGTACTTC
D gene: -
V gene: TRBV11-2
J gene: TRBJ2-5
clone size: -

CDR3 protein: CASSLTLGGPTDTQYF
CDR3 DNA: TGCGCCAGCAGCTTGACTCTCGGGGGGCCGACAGATACGCAGTATTTT
D gene: -
V gene: TRBV5-1
J gene: TRBJ2-3
clone size: -

CDR3 protein: CASSGGVTDTQYF
CDR3 DNA: TGTGCCAGCAGTGGCGGGGTGACAGATACGCAGTATTTT
D gene: -
V gene: TRBV2
J gene: TRBJ2-3
clone size: few

CDR3 protein: CASSPNRGANEKLFF
CDR3 DNA: TGTGCCAGCAGCCCGAACCGGGGGGCTAATGAAAAACTGTTTTTT
D gene: -
V gene: TRBV7-2
J gene: TRBJ1-4
clone size: -

CDR3 protein: CASSLGNRDTEAFF
CDR3 DNA: TGTGCCAGCAGCTTGGGTAACAGGGACACTGAAGCTTTCTTT
D gene: -
V gene: TRBV5-4
J gene: TRBJ1-1
clone size: few

CDR3 protein: CASGRDLNTEAFF
CDR3 DNA: TGTGCCAGCGGCCGAGACCTAAACACTGAAGCTTTCTTT
D gene: -
V gene: TRBV11-2
J gene: TRBJ1-1
clone size: -

CDR3 protein: CASSLKGGRGQPQHF
CDR3 DNA: TGTGCCAGCAGCTTAAAAGGGGGAAGAGGTCAGCCCCAGCATTTT
D gene: -
V gene: TRBV7-3
J gene: TRBJ1-5
clone size: -

CDR3 protein: CASSLGPGGRSGYEQYF
CDR3 DNA: TGTGCCAGCAGCTTGGGCCCCGGAGGGAGGAGCGGATACGAGCAGTACTTC
D gene: -
V gene: TRBV5-4
J gene: TRBJ2-7
clone size: -

CDR3 protein: CASSWGQGPTYEQYF
CDR3 DNA: TGCGCCAGCAGCTGGGGACAGGGACCGACTTACGAGCAGTACTTC
D gene: TRBD1
V gene: TRBV5-1
J gene: TRBJ2-7
clone size: few

CDR3 protein: CASSLGVRFTDTQYF
CDR3 DNA: TGTGCCAGCAGCTTGGGAGTTCGATTCACAGATACGCAGTATTTT
D gene: -
V gene: TRBV5-6
J gene: TRBJ2-3
clone size: few

CDR3 protein: CASSLNGVQGYTF
CDR3 DNA: TGTGCCAGCAGCTTGAATGGGGTCCAAGGCTACACCTTC
D gene: -
V gene: TRBV5-6
J gene: TRBJ1-2
clone size: -

CDR3 protein: CASSPTGGVNTEAFF
CDR3 DNA: TGTGCCAGCTCACCTACAGGAGGGGTGAACACTGAAGCTTTCTTT
D gene: -
V gene: TRBV18
J gene: TRBJ1-1
clone size: -

CDR3 protein: CASSPEGWVRSYGYTF
CDR3 DNA: TGTGCCAGCAGCCCAGAGGGGTGGGTAAGGAGTTACGGCTACACCTTC
D gene: -
V gene: TRBV7-2
J gene: TRBJ1-2
clone size: -

CDR3 protein: CASTDRGQDGYTF
CDR3 DNA: TGTGCCAGCACCGACAGGGGGCAAGATGGCTACACCTTC
D gene: TRBD1
V gene: TRBV25-1
J gene: TRBJ1-2
clone size: -

CDR3 protein: CASSEVAGGHPGELFF
CDR3 DNA: TGCGCCAGCAGTGAGGTAGCGGGGGGGCATCCCGGGGAGCTGTTTTTT
D gene: TRBD2
V gene: TRBV10-2
J gene: TRBJ2-2
clone size: few

CDR3 protein: CATQGGATDMSYEQYF
CDR3 DNA: TGTGCCACCCAGGGGGGCGCGACTGATATGTCCTACGAGCAGTACTTC
D gene: -
V gene: TRBV19
J gene: TRBJ2-7
clone size: few

CDR3 protein: CASRPTSRDYGAFF
CDR3 DNA: TGTGCCAGTAGACCCACTTCCAGGGACTACGGAGCTTTCTTT
D gene: -
V gene: TRBV19
J gene: TRBJ1-1
clone size: -

CDR3 protein: CASRFRHRVNYGYTF
CDR3 DNA: TGTGCCAGCAGGTTTCGGCACAGGGTGAACTATGGCTACACCTTC
D gene: -
V gene: TRBV27
J gene: TRBJ1-2
clone size: few

CDR3 protein: CASSPRAQEFYNEQFF
CDR3 DNA: TGTGCCAGCTCACCAAGAGCCCAGGAATTCTACAATGAGCAGTTCTTC
D gene: -
V gene: TRBV18
J gene: TRBJ2-1
clone size: -

CDR3 protein: CSVAAQGKDQPQHF
CDR3 DNA: TGCAGCGTTGCGGCGCAGGGGAAGGATCAGCCCCAGCATTTT
D gene: -
V gene: TRBV29-1
J gene: TRBJ1-5
clone size: -

CDR3 protein: CASSLGTGSLDTQYF
CDR3 DNA: TGTGCCAGCAGCTTAGGGACAGGGTCGTTAGATACGCAGTATTTT
D gene: TRBD1
V gene: TRBV7-2
J gene: TRBJ2-3
clone size: -

CDR3 protein: CASSLDGTAYEQYF
CDR3 DNA: TGTGCCAGCAGCTTGGACGGGACAGCCTACGAGCAGTACTTC
D gene: TRBD1
V gene: TRBV5-4
J gene: TRBJ2-7
clone size: -

CDR3 protein: CASSAEPGIQFF
CDR3 DNA: TGTGCCAGCAGCGCAGAACCGGGGATTCAGTTCTTC
D gene: -
V gene: TRBV9
J gene: TRBJ2-1
clone size: -

CDR3 protein: CAAQGGDNEQYF
CDR3 DNA: TGTGCCGCTCAAGGAGGGGACAACGAGCAGTACTTC
D gene: -
V gene: TRBV10-3
J gene: TRBJ2-7
clone size: once

CDR3 protein: CASSRPGLAGVLADTQYF
CDR3 DNA: TGTGCCAGCAGCCGTCCGGGACTAGCGGGGGTCCTAGCAGATACGCAGTATTTT
D gene: TRBD2
V gene: TRBV5-4
J gene: TRBJ2-3
clone size: -

CDR3 protein: CASRADRGRDTEAFF
CDR3 DNA: TGTGCCAGCAGGGCCGACAGGGGGAGGGACACTGAAGCTTTCTTT
D gene: TRBD1
V gene: TRBV6-4
J gene: TRBJ1-1
clone size: -

CDR3 protein: CASSESYGYTF
CDR3 DNA: TGTGCCAGCAGTGAGTCCTATGGCTACACCTTC
D gene: -
V gene: TRBV25-1
J gene: TRBJ1-2
clone size: -

CDR3 protein: CASSLTGGGYYGYTF
CDR3 DNA: TGCGCCAGCAGCTTAACAGGGGGCGGTTACTATGGCTACACCTTC
D gene: TRBD1
V gene: TRBV5-1
J gene: TRBJ1-2
clone size: -

CDR3 protein: CSATSGDTQYF
CDR3 DNA: TGCAGTGCTACTAGTGGAGATACGCAGTATTTT
D gene: -
V gene: TRBV20-1
J gene: TRBJ2-3
clone size: -

CDR3 protein: CASGLGGRESGNTEAFF
CDR3 DNA: TGTGCTAGTGGTTTGGGCGGGAGGGAGAGCGGGAACACTGAAGCTTTCTTT
D gene: -
V gene: TRBV12-5
J gene: TRBJ1-1
clone size: few

CDR3 protein: CASSRDLTGGYNEQFF
CDR3 DNA: TGCGCCAGCAGCCGGGATCTGACGGGGGGATACAATGAGCAGTTCTTC
D gene: TRBD2
V gene: TRBV4-1
J gene: TRBJ2-1
clone size: -

CDR3 protein: CAWDPGTHTGELFF
CDR3 DNA: TGTGCCTGGGATCCCGGGACTCACACCGGGGAGCTGTTTTTT
D gene: -
V gene: TRBV30
J gene: TRBJ2-2
clone size: medium-sized

CDR3 protein: CASTGAPIQPQHF
CDR3 DNA: TGTGCCAGCACCGGGGCCCCAATTCAGCCCCAGCATTTT
D gene: -
V gene: TRBV6-1
J gene: TRBJ1-5
clone size: -

CDR3 protein: CASSLGQGAGETQYF
CDR3 DNA: TGTGCCAGCAGCTTGGGACAGGGGGCAGGAGAGACCCAGTACTTC
D gene: TRBD1
V gene: TRBV5-6
J gene: TRBJ2-5
clone size: -

CDR3 protein: CASSLSQGNIHEQFF
CDR3 DNA: TGTGCCAGCAGCTTGAGTCAGGGTAATATCCATGAGCAGTTCTTC
D gene: -
V gene: TRBV5-6
J gene: TRBJ2-1
clone size: -

CDR3 protein: CASSFWGGMRETQYF
CDR3 DNA: TGTGCCAGCAGCTTCTGGGGAGGCATGAGGGAGACCCAGTACTTC
D gene: -
V gene: TRBV7-2
J gene: TRBJ2-5
clone size: -

CDR3 protein: CASSLGTGRKEKLFF
CDR3 DNA: TGTGCCAGCAGCTTAGGAACAGGCCGGAAGGAAAAACTGTTTTTT
D gene: -
V gene: TRBV11-3
J gene: TRBJ1-4
clone size: -

CDR3 protein: CASSAGQGSTEAFF
CDR3 DNA: TGCGCCAGCAGCGCCGGACAGGGGAGCACTGAAGCTTTCTTT
D gene: TRBD1
V gene: TRBV5-1
J gene: TRBJ1-1
clone size: -

CDR3 protein: CASSLAGGPHNSPLHF
CDR3 DNA: TGTGCCAGCAGCTTAGCAGGCGGGCCCCATAATTCACCCCTCCACTTT
D gene: -
V gene: TRBV7-9
J gene: TRBJ1-6
clone size: -

CDR3 protein: CAWSWTGDGYTF
CDR3 DNA: TGTGCCTGGAGTTGGACAGGGGATGGCTACACCTTC
D gene: TRBD1
V gene: TRBV30
J gene: TRBJ1-2
clone size: -

CDR3 protein: CASSLGKDTQYF
CDR3 DNA: TGTGCCAGCTCTCTGGGGAAGGATACGCAGTATTTT
D gene: -
V gene: TRBV18
J gene: TRBJ2-3
clone size: -

CDR3 protein: CASSRLAGGPDEQFF
CDR3 DNA: TGTGCCAGCAGCCGCTTAGCGGGGGGGCCCGATGAGCAGTTCTTC
D gene: TRBD2
V gene: TRBV5-4
J gene: TRBJ2-1
clone size: -

CDR3 protein: CASSFGKSLGIRIDEQFF
CDR3 DNA: TGTGCCAGCAGCTTCGGTAAAAGCCTGGGTATAAGGATAGATGAGCAGTTCTTC
D gene: -
V gene: TRBV7-6
J gene: TRBJ2-1
clone size: -

CDR3 protein: CASSLIGDRGRETQYF
CDR3 DNA: TGTGCCAGCAGCTTAATTGGGGACAGGGGTCGGGAGACCCAGTACTTC
D gene: TRBD1
V gene: TRBV11-2
J gene: TRBJ2-5
clone size: -

CDR3 protein: CASSLRILGDSPLHF
CDR3 DNA: TGTGCCAGCAGCTTAAGGATATTGGGTGATTCACCCCTCCACTTT
D gene: -
V gene: TRBV7-8
J gene: TRBJ1-6
clone size: few

CDR3 protein: CASSSGGPAYNEQFF
CDR3 DNA: TGTGCCAGCAGCAGCGGAGGTCCAGCCTACAATGAGCAGTTCTTC
D gene: -
V gene: TRBV5-4
J gene: TRBJ2-1
clone size: -

CDR3 protein: CASILPGTSASNQPQHF
CDR3 DNA: TGTGCCAGCATACTTCCCGGGACAAGCGCCAGCAATCAGCCCCAGCATTTT
D gene: -
V gene: TRBV5-8
J gene: TRBJ1-5
clone size: -

CDR3 protein: CASSYQTGRYGYTF
CDR3 DNA: TGTGCCAGCAGTTACCAAACAGGGCGCTATGGCTACACCTTC
D gene: -
V gene: TRBV6-6
J gene: TRBJ1-2
clone size: -

CDR3 protein: CASSLTGGVVGGELFF
CDR3 DNA: TGTGCCAGCAGCTTAACAGGGGGCGTAGTTGGCGGGGAGCTGTTTTTT
D gene: TRBD1
V gene: TRBV7-3
J gene: TRBJ2-2
clone size: -

CDR3 protein: CASSQGDRDNEKLFF
CDR3 DNA: TGCGCCAGCAGCCAAGGGGACAGGGATAATGAAAAACTGTTTTTT
D gene: TRBD1
V gene: TRBV4-1
J gene: TRBJ1-4
clone size: few

CDR3 protein: CASSTRASTPDTQYF
CDR3 DNA: TGTGCCAGTAGTACCCGGGCCTCTACCCCAGATACGCAGTATTTT
D gene: -
V gene: TRBV19
J gene: TRBJ2-3
clone size: -

CDR3 protein: CASSSGTGGIQYF
CDR3 DNA: TGCGCCAGCAGCTCCGGGACAGGGGGAATTCAGTACTTC
D gene: TRBD1
V gene: TRBV5-1
J gene: TRBJ2-4
clone size: -

CDR3 protein: CASSLGQGRRTEAFF
CDR3 DNA: TGCGCCAGCAGCTTGGGACAGGGCCGAAGGACTGAAGCTTTCTTT
D gene: TRBD1
V gene: TRBV5-1
J gene: TRBJ1-1
clone size: -

CDR3 protein: CASSTVYGDTQYF
CDR3 DNA: TGTGCCAGCAGTACCGTTTACGGAGATACGCAGTATTTT
D gene: -
V gene: TRBV2
J gene: TRBJ2-3
clone size: -

CDR3 protein: CSVDGTGDEKLFF
CDR3 DNA: TGCAGCGTTGACGGGACAGGGGACGAAAAACTGTTTTTT
D gene: TRBD1
V gene: TRBV29-1
J gene: TRBJ1-4
clone size: -

CDR3 protein: CASIPGTEAYEQYF
CDR3 DNA: TGTGCCAGCATTCCCGGGACAGAAGCCTACGAGCAGTACTTC
D gene: TRBD1
V gene: TRBV6-6
J gene: TRBJ2-7
clone size: -

CDR3 protein: CASSVSTNTGELFF
CDR3 DNA: TGTGCCAGCAGCGTGAGCACGAACACCGGGGAGCTGTTTTTT
D gene: -
V gene: TRBV9
J gene: TRBJ2-2
clone size: few

CDR3 protein: CASSITGPNQPQHF
CDR3 DNA: TGTGCCAGTAGTATTACAGGCCCAAATCAGCCCCAGCATTTT
D gene: -
V gene: TRBV19
J gene: TRBJ1-5
clone size: -